The 15 T cell receptor beta chains listed next were all sequenced from one sample in a study of T cell responses to AZD1222 COVID-19 vaccine. Sequenced by immunoSEQ multiplex PCR; TCRdb stores in-frame clones only, minus some. The data contain 160,000 or so clones, 90% of them singletons. This specimen was peripheral blood, taken 28 days after the second AZD1222 dose. All receptors come from an adult who received the AZD1222 COVID-19 vaccine.

V usage is TRBV6-5 and J usage is TRBJ2-2; D is unresolved. In germline, CDR1 is MNHEY, CDR2 SVGAGI. V lost 5 bases and J 4 bases, leaving 14 bases between the germline ends. The CDR3 is 15 residues long. The CDR3: CASSPGLTGTGELFF. The CDR3 DNA follows: TGTGCCAGCAGTCCGGGCCTTACGGGCACCGGGGAGCTGTTTTTT.

The chain carries TRBV5-6 and TRBJ1-4; D remains unclear. The CDR3 totals 15 residues. Trimming shortened V by 3 bases and J by 3 bases, and 12 bases separated the two germline ends. The germline CDR1 and CDR2 sequences are SGHDT and YYEEEE. In DNA, the CDR3 is TGTGCCAGCAGCTCCCTCCTCGTGGCTAATGAAAAACTGTTTTTT. It is translated as CASSSLLVANEKLFF.

CDR3 protein: CASSSWTGGPAGETQYF. In DNA, the CDR3 is TGTGCCAGCAGTTCCTGGACAGGGGGCCCGGCGGGGGAGACCCAGTACTTC. The chain employs TRBV27 and TRBJ2-5; 11 bases match TRBD1. The CDR3 runs 17 residues. The trim removed 4 bases at V and 5 bases at J, leaving 12 bases unmatched. CDR1 and CDR2 from the germline V gene are MNHEY and SMNVEV (reference sequence).

This chain connects TRBV9 to TRBJ1-6; D is possibly TRBD1 (6 bases). The V and J ends lost 4 bases and 10 bases respectively, with 18 bases between them. This CDR3 is 15 amino acids long. Germline V gene data show CDR1 as SGDLS and CDR2 as YYNGEE. CDR3 DNA sequence: TGTGCCAGCAGCATGCAGGGGTTACCAGACTCACCCCTCCACTTT. Residues: CASSMQGLPDSPLHF. Based on the CDR3 plus reference TRBV9 and TRBJ1-6, the full variable domain is DSGVTQTPKHLITATGQRVTLRCSPRSGDLSVYWYQQSLDQGLQFLIQYYNGEERAKGNILERFSAQQFPDLHSELNLSSLELGDSALYFCASSMQGLPDSPLHFGNGTRLTVT.

The chain recombines TRBV6-5 with TRBJ1-3; D is unresolved. CDR3 size: 14 residues. The V and J ends lost 0 bases and 3 bases respectively, with 6 bases between them. Germline CDR1 reads MNHEY; CDR2 reads SVGAGI. CDR3 region: CASSYSSGGNTIYF. The CDR3 nucleotides read TGTGCCAGCAGTTACTCGTCGGGTGGAAACACCATATATTTT.

The rearrangement links TRBV18 to TRBJ1-3, with D possibly TRBD1 on 6 matching bases. This CDR3 region has 17 residues. Germline-derived CDR1 and CDR2 are KGHSH and LQKENI. V was shortened by 0 bases and J by 1 base, with 13 bases between the two germline ends. As DNA, the CDR3 is TGTGCCAGCTCACCACCGATCAGGGGACGATCTGGAAACACCATATATTTT. Residues: CASSPPIRGRSGNTIYF.

This clone appeared once. The V call is TRBV14, the J call TRBJ1-6, with D possibly matching TRBD1 (6 bases). The CDR3 extends over 16 amino acids. Trimming removed 2 bases from V and 7 bases from J, with 15 bases in between. The germline CDR1 and CDR2 sequences are SGHDN and FVKESK. The CDR3 protein is CASSQRGRGSNSPLHF. The CDR3 DNA follows: TGTGCCAGCAGCCAACGGGGCAGGGGAAGCAATTCACCCCTCCACTTT.

This rearrangement joins TRBV6-5 to TRBJ2-7; D is possibly TRBD1 or TRBD2 (6 bases each). Trimming took 8 bases from V and 2 from J, leaving 13 bases between them. CDR1 and CDR2 from the germline V gene are MNHEY and SVGAGI. This CDR3 has 13 residues. CDR3 bases: TGTGCCAGCCGAAGGGGGGTGGCCTACGAGCAGTACTTC. It yields the protein CASRRGVAYEQYF.

The chain recombines TRBV2 with TRBJ2-1; D assignment may be TRBD1 or TRBD2 (5 bases each). The CDR3 covers 14 residues. Germline-derived CDR1 and CDR2 are SNHLY and FYNNEI. Trimming took off 4 bases at V and 5 bases at J, with 12 bases between the two ends. The CDR3 region has the DNA TGTGCCAGCAGTGTCGGGTGGGGACACAATGAGCAGTTCTTC. Translating gives CASSVGWGHNEQFF.

The rearrangement uses TRBV18 and TRBJ2-1; D is uncertain. Trimming shortened V by 5 bases and J by 6 bases, and 14 bases separated the two germline ends. The CDR3 extends over 14 amino acids. Germline CDR1 and CDR2: KGHSH and LQKENI. CDR3 protein: CASSVDFSTNEQFF. The CDR3 bases are TGTGCCAGCTCAGTCGACTTCTCTACCAATGAGCAGTTCTTC. The complete variable domain, with remaining parts taken from reference TRBV18 and TRBJ2-1, reads NAGVMQNPRHLVRRRGQEARLRCSPMKGHSHVYWYRQLPEEGLKFMVYLQKENIIDESGMPKERFSAEFPKEGPSILRIQQVVRGDSAAYFCASSVDFSTNEQFFGPGTRLTVL.

The chain joins TRBV5-6 to TRBJ1-6, with 7 bases lining up with TRBD1. This CDR3 spans 17 amino acids. Germline-derived CDR1 and CDR2 are SGHDT and YYEEEE. V lost 4 bases, J lost 6 bases, and 13 bases stayed unmatched. This chain's CDR3 is CASSLGTAPYVNSPLHF. CDR3 nucleotides: TGTGCCAGCAGCCTGGGGACAGCACCTTACGTTAATTCACCCCTCCACTTT.

The rearrangement uses TRBV29-1 and TRBJ2-7, with D possibly matching TRBD2 (5 bases). V lost 3 bases and J 2 bases, leaving 11 bases between the germline ends. The CDR3 is 13 residues long. Germline CDR1 reads SQVTM; CDR2 reads ANQGSEA. The CDR3, as DNA: TGCAGCGTTGACGGACTCCCCCCCTACGAGCAGTACTTC. It encodes CSVDGLPPYEQYF.

V gene TRBV28 combines with J gene TRBJ2-2; D remains ambiguous. V was cut by 5 bases and J by 6 bases, with 10 bases left in between. Germline lookup yields CDR1 MDHEN and CDR2 SYDVKM. There are 13 residues in the CDR3. The CDR3 DNA reads TGTGCCAGCAGTCCCGACCTCTCCGGGGAGCTGTTTTTT. Amino acid sequence: CASSPDLSGELFF.

The rearrangement links TRBV27 to TRBJ1-1, with D unresolved. V lost 1 base, J lost 3 bases, and 6 bases lay in between. This CDR3 spans 13 amino acids. Germline loops: CDR1 MNHEY, CDR2 SMNVEV (reference sequence). CDR3 sequence reads: CASSLLRDTEAFF. The CDR3 DNA is TGTGCCAGCAGTTTATTACGGGACACTGAAGCTTTCTTT.

Written as DNA, the CDR3 is TGTGCCAGCAGCCCATTCCTCGGACGCTACGGGGAGCTGTTTTTT. This translates into CASSPFLGRYGELFF. The V call is TRBV28, the J call TRBJ2-2, with unresolved D. Germline V gene lookup returns CDR1 MDHEN and CDR2 SYDVKM. The CDR3 spans 15 residues. V gave up 6 bases and J gave up 7 bases, with 18 bases separating them.